Following are 17 T cell receptor beta chains from one sample sequenced in a study of control samples from healthy donors and cancer patients. Here immunoSEQ multiplex PCR was the method, and the copy in TCRdb shows in-frame clones only, minus some. This sample carries 20,000 to 25,000 clones, 84% of them seen once, and the ten largest clones take approximately 25%. The sample taken for sequencing was PBMCs. These receptors all come from a man aged 55 to 70 with colorectal cancer.

This sequence joins TRBV6-1 and TRBJ2-3; D call uncertain. Per germline, CDR1 MNHNS and CDR2 SASEGT. This CDR3 has 10 amino acids. V shed 2 bases and J shed 8 bases, with 2 bases lying between them. CDR3 sequence (DNA): TGTGCCAGCAGTGAAACTACGCAGTATTTT. It is translated as CASSETTQYF.

This clone came up a few times. V gene TRBV9 combines with J gene TRBJ1-2; D unresolved. Trimming left V 1 base short and J 5 bases short, with 6 bases between. CDR3 size: 12 residues. Looked up from germline, CDR1 is SGDLS and CDR2 is YYNGEE. CDR3 DNA sequence: TGTGCCAGCAGCGTATCGGGGTATGGCTACACCTTC. Encoded protein: CASSVSGYGYTF.

This chain connects TRBV5-1 to TRBJ1-1; tentative D call: TRBD1 (6 bases). CDR1 and CDR2 (germline): SGHRS, YFSETQ. Trimming cost V 2 bases and J 4 bases, with 15 bases left between them. The CDR3 consists of 15 residues. The CDR3 here is CASSLGSGETTEAFF. DNA of the CDR3: TGCGCCAGCAGCTTAGGCTCAGGGGAGACCACTGAAGCTTTCTTT.

The chain recombines TRBV6-6 with TRBJ2-3, with 15 bases fitting TRBD2. The CDR3 runs to 16 residues. Unmatched junction bases numbered 6, after V lost 6 bases and J lost 5 bases. From germline, CDR1 is MNHNY and CDR2 SVGAGI (reference sequence). Here the CDR3 DNA reads TGTGCCAGCAGCCGGACTAGCGGGGGGGCCGAAGATACGCAGTATTTT. Translated: CASSRTSGGAEDTQYF.

The chain uses TRBV15 and TRBJ1-1; D possibly corresponds to TRBD1 (5 bases). Trimming pared 5 bases from V and 5 bases from J, leaving 15 bases between. This CDR3 spans 14 amino acids. CDR1 and CDR2 (germline): LNHNV, YYDKDF (reference sequence). The CDR3 bases are TGTGCCACCAGCGCCCGGCAGGGAGGGACTGAAGCTTTCTTT. This encodes CATSARQGGTEAFF.

The V gene is TRBV19, the J gene TRBJ1-2; maybe TRBD1 (6 bases). The CDR3 consists of 15 residues. V lost 4 bases, J lost 6 bases, and 18 bases lay in between. Germline CDR1 and CDR2: LNHDA and SQIVND (reference sequence). This CDR3 reads CASSRPSMGADGYTF. The CDR3 region has the DNA TGTGCCAGTAGTAGGCCGTCGATGGGGGCCGATGGCTACACCTTC.

This clone has only a few counts. The V call is TRBV30, the J call TRBJ1-6, with 10 bases lining up with TRBD1. CDR1 and CDR2 (germline): GTSNPN, SVGIG (reference sequence). The CDR3 spans 16 residues. V shed 5 bases, J shed 8 bases, and the junction held 12 bases outside the gene matches. The CDR3 nucleotides are TGTGCCTGGGGACGACAGGGGGCGATAAATGATTCACCCCTCCACTTT. Residues: CAWGRQGAINDSPLHF.

This clone was observed a single time. V usage is TRBV6-5 and J usage is TRBJ1-1; D is uncertain. CDR1 and CDR2 from the germline V gene are MNHEY and SVGAGI. V was shortened by 1 base and J by 5 bases, with 14 bases between the two germline ends. This CDR3 is built from 15 residues. The CDR3 bases are TGTGCCAGCAGTTACTACTTATCTTGGGGAACTGAAGCTTTCTTT. Its protein product is CASSYYLSWGTEAFF.

The rearrangement links TRBV25-1 to TRBJ1-6, with 7 bases that match TRBD1. The V gene's germline CDR1 is MGHDK and CDR2 SYGVNS. There are 17 residues in the CDR3. V was pared by 3 bases and J by 0 bases, with 5 bases of the junction left unmatched. This CDR3 is CASSDGRGSSYNSPLHF. CDR3 nucleotide sequence: TGTGCCAGCAGTGATGGCAGGGGGAGCTCCTATAATTCACCCCTCCACTTT.

The rearrangement links TRBV20-1 to TRBJ2-3, with D unclear. V was trimmed by 3 bases and J by 11 bases, leaving 12 bases between them. Germline CDR1 and CDR2: DFQATT and SNEGSKA (reference sequence). The CDR3 contains 11 residues. The CDR3 loop reads CSASKEIGQYF. The CDR3 DNA reads as TGCAGTGCTAGTAAAGAGATAGGGCAGTATTTT.

The chain uses TRBV19 and TRBJ1-2; D ambiguous. Germline V CDR1 and CDR2: LNHDA, SQIVND (reference sequence). The CDR3 is 13 residues long. The V end was cut by 5 bases, the J end by 2 bases, with 9 bases between. The CDR3 protein is CASSQPGNYGYTF. The CDR3 DNA follows: TGTGCCAGTAGTCAACCGGGGAACTATGGCTACACCTTC.

The chain combines TRBV27 with TRBJ2-1; D may be TRBD2 (6 bases). This CDR3 has 14 amino acids. Germline lookup yields CDR1 MNHEY and CDR2 SMNVEV (reference sequence). Trimming pared 5 bases from V and 10 bases from J, leaving 18 bases between. CDR3 sequence: CASSPPGVLKEQFF. CDR3 sequence (DNA): TGTGCCAGCAGTCCCCCGGGGGTACTAAAGGAGCAGTTCTTC.

The chain carries TRBV5-1 and TRBJ1-2; tentative D call: TRBD1 (5 bases). This CDR3 is built from 13 residues. V was shortened by 0 bases and J by 8 bases, with 11 bases between the two germline ends. CDR1 is SGHRS, CDR2 YFSETQ, per germline. CDR3 amino acids: CASSLEPGQGYTF. DNA for the CDR3: TGCGCCAGCAGCTTGGAACCAGGGCAAGGCTACACCTTC.

The chain carries TRBV6-5 and TRBJ2-7; 9 bases align to TRBD1. The CDR3 loop spans 14 amino acids. CDR1 is MNHEY and CDR2 is SVGAGI in the germline V gene. Trimming cost V 5 bases and J 4 bases; bases outside gene matches: 6. In DNA, the CDR3 is TGTGCCAGCAGTCGTGCGGGACAGGGATACGAGCAGTACGTC. Translated: CASSRAGQGYEQYV.

The CDR3 bases are TGCGCCAGCAGTGGTTCCGGGGGAATAAACATTCAGTACTTC. Its protein product is CASSGSGGINIQYF. This chain connects TRBV10-1 to TRBJ2-4; tentative D call: TRBD2 (6 bases). The CDR3 sequence is 14 residues long. The ends were cut back, 4 bases at V and 6 bases at J, with 13 bases in the middle. In germline, CDR1 is WNHNN, CDR2 SYGVQD (reference sequence).

The V gene is TRBV4-1, the J gene TRBJ1-3; no firm D call. This CDR3 is 14 amino acids long. CDR1 and CDR2 from the germline V gene are MGHRA and YSYEKL. V was shortened by 4 bases and J by 3 bases, with 10 bases between the two germline ends. CDR3 nucleotides: TGCGCCAGCAGCCCTCGTAACGATGGAAACACCATATATTTT. Its translation: CASSPRNDGNTIYF.

The V gene is TRBV27, the J gene TRBJ2-1, with TRBD1 identical over 9 bases. This CDR3 is 16 amino acids long. The V gene end was trimmed by 5 bases and the J gene end by 3 bases; junction bases not matched to a gene: 8. The germline gives CDR1 MNHEY, CDR2 SMNVEV (reference sequence). In DNA form, the CDR3 reads TGTGCCAGCAGTCTAAGACAGGGGGTGAGCTACAATGAGCAGTTCTTC. It is translated as CASSLRQGVSYNEQFF.